This T cell receptor (beta chain) was sequenced in a study of blood T cell repertoires in COVID-19. Study-wide context: The origin of the acute and convalescent COVID-19 samples was the United States, Italy and Spain. PBMCs, B-cell-depleted T cells, or T cells provided the cDNA or gDNA that made up the material.

The CDR3 covers 14 residues. The germline gives CDR1 SGHRS, CDR2 YFSETQ. Trimming pared 7 bases from V and 9 bases from J, leaving 20 bases between. Original processing methods: Estimated nucleated cell counts came from reference gene primer amplification. The method was immunoSEQ multiplex PCR; TCRdb's version includes in-frame clones alone and lacks a portion of them. Clone size and the V and J calls come from that table; the DNA yielded D and trimming. The sample carries about 140,000 clones, about 86% recorded once. The chain has TRBV5-1 and TRBJ2-1; possibly TRBD2 for D (6 bases). The receptor was derived from a woman aged 55 to 70 with acute or convalescent COVID-19. What was sequenced was peripheral blood. Here the CDR3 reads CASVMGGGVPEQFF. The CDR3 DNA reads TGCGCCAGCGTGATGGGAGGCGGGGTTCCTGAGCAGTTCTTC.